This is a list of T cell receptor beta chains from one sample in a study of regulatory T cells in long-lasting Graves disease. TCRdb recomputed calls from the multiplex PCR reads with MiXCR, one row per CDR3 protein. This sample yields 450,000 to 600,000 distinct CDR3 sequences, of which roughly 15% are seen a single time; 10% to 15% belongs to the top ten. The data also belong to a second study, concerning T cells in Graves' hyperthyroidism and ophthalmopathy.

Sequencing was performed on peripheral blood mononuclear cells (PBMCs), taken at new diagnosis, from a patient treated with antithyroid drugs. These receptors were collected from a man aged 35-49 years with Graves disease. Each CDR3 is given with its conserved first and last residue. The order of the fields is CDR3 DNA, CDR3 protein, D gene, J gene, V gene, clone size. The D gene is left open where the match is weak. Some rows mark clone size as missing; the rest say once, few, many or name a class of expanded clone.

DNA: TGCAGTGCTAGGACTACAGGACGTTCCGAGCAGTACTTC
CDR3: CSARTTGRSEQYF
D: NA
J: TRBJ2-7
V: TRBV20-1
size: many

DNA: TGTGCCTGGAGTGCACGACCGGGACAGGGGGAAAATGAGCAGTTCTTC
CDR3: CAWSARPGQGENEQFF
D: TRBD1
J: TRBJ2-1
V: TRBV30
size: NA

DNA: TGCACCAGCAGCTTGGTCCGCGGGGCCAACAATGAGCAGTTCTTC
CDR3: CTSSLVRGANNEQFF
D: NA
J: TRBJ2-1
V: TRBV5-1
size: many

DNA: TGCGCCACCAAAGGGGCGTCACCGTGGGATGAGCAGTTCTTC
CDR3: CATKGASPWDEQFF
D: NA
J: TRBJ2-1
V: TRBV5-1
size: many

DNA: TGTGCCAGCAGTAAACTAGCGGGACTTGAGCAGTTCTTC
CDR3: CASSKLAGLEQFF
D: TRBD2
J: TRBJ2-1
V: TRBV27
size: NA

DNA: TGTGCCAGCAGCCTGGGGCCAACTAACATTCAGTACTTC
CDR3: CASSLGPTNIQYF
D: NA
J: TRBJ2-4
V: TRBV3-1
size: many

DNA: TGTGCCTGGACCCCGACGGGGGGAAATCAGCCCCAGCATTTT
CDR3: CAWTPTGGNQPQHF
D: NA
J: TRBJ1-5
V: TRBV30
size: NA

DNA: TGCGCCAGCAGCCGGCCAGCGCTGGGAGGGCCCCAGTACTTC
CDR3: CASSRPALGGPQYF
D: TRBD2
J: TRBJ2-5
V: TRBV5-1
size: NA

DNA: TGCAGCGTCCAAGGACTAGCGGGAGGCCAATACAATGAGCAGTTCTTC
CDR3: CSVQGLAGGQYNEQFF
D: TRBD2
J: TRBJ2-1
V: TRBV29-1
size: few

DNA: TGCGCCAGCAGCTTGGCCGCGGCAGCTCCTGAAAAACTGTTTTTT
CDR3: CASSLAAAAPEKLFF
D: NA
J: TRBJ1-4
V: TRBV5-1
size: NA

DNA: TGTGCCAGCAGTTTAATTGACGGTTTCGTAGCGGGAGGGCCCTCAAAGACCCAGTACTTC
CDR3: CASSLIDGFVAGGPSKTQYF
D: TRBD2
J: TRBJ2-5
V: TRBV12-3/TRBV12-4
size: many

DNA: TGTGCCAGCAGTTATCCGACCCGGACAGCCGGCAACACCATATATTTT
CDR3: CASSYPTRTAGNTIYF
D: NA
J: TRBJ1-3
V: TRBV6-2/TRBV6-3
size: many

DNA: TGCGCCAGCAGCTTGGACCCACTAAATGAGCAGTTCTTC
CDR3: CASSLDPLNEQFF
D: NA
J: TRBJ2-1
V: TRBV5-1
size: many

DNA: TGCGCCAGCAGCTTCTCCTGGGACAAGTTCTACGAGCAGTACTTC
CDR3: CASSFSWDKFYEQYF
D: NA
J: TRBJ2-7
V: TRBV5-1
size: many

DNA: TGTGCCAGCAGCATCGCCGCCGGACAGGGGAGGCATGAGCAGTTCTTC
CDR3: CASSIAAGQGRHEQFF
D: TRBD1
J: TRBJ2-1
V: TRBV5-6
size: few

DNA: TGTGCCAGTACCCTCTCCAGAGCCAACACTGAAGCTTTCTTT
CDR3: CASTLSRANTEAFF
D: NA
J: TRBJ1-1
V: TRBV19
size: NA

DNA: TGTGCCAGCAGCCCGGGACAGGGGAACTCCGGCTACACCTTC
CDR3: CASSPGQGNSGYTF
D: TRBD1
J: TRBJ1-2
V: TRBV5-5
size: NA

DNA: TGTGCCAGCAGTCCAGAGGACACGCGCTTCCGCCTGTCTGGGGCCAACGTCCTGACTTTC
CDR3: CASSPEDTRFRLSGANVLTF
D: NA
J: TRBJ2-6
V: TRBV28
size: many

DNA: TGTGCCAGCATCCTAGCCCGGGGCCCTGCCCGCAATGAGCAGTTCTTC
CDR3: CASILARGPARNEQFF
D: NA
J: TRBJ2-1
V: TRBV28
size: many

DNA: TGCAGTGCTCCCGAGACGGGCACCGGGGAGCTGTTTTTT
CDR3: CSAPETGTGELFF
D: NA
J: TRBJ2-2
V: TRBV20-1
size: few

DNA: TGTGCCTGGAGGAGGCGGGGGCGAGTCTACGAGCAGTACTTC
CDR3: CAWRRRGRVYEQYF
D: NA
J: TRBJ2-7
V: TRBV30
size: many

DNA: TGTGCCACCTATAGCGGCTACGAGCAGTACTTC
CDR3: CATYSGYEQYF
D: NA
J: TRBJ2-7
V: TRBV6-2/TRBV6-3
size: NA

DNA: TGTGCCAGCAGTTTAGTTCAATGGGCCGGGACAGGCGCTTACAATGAGCAGTTCTTC
CDR3: CASSLVQWAGTGAYNEQFF
D: TRBD1
J: TRBJ2-1
V: TRBV12-3/TRBV12-4
size: NA

DNA: TGTGCCAGCAGTCCCTTGATGGCGGATGAGCAGTTCTTC
CDR3: CASSPLMADEQFF
D: NA
J: TRBJ2-1
V: TRBV12-3/TRBV12-4
size: NA

DNA: TGTGCCACCAGAGGGCTAACCGGGACTAGCGGGAGATCTTCCTTATACAATGAGCAGTTCTTC
CDR3: CATRGLTGTSGRSSLYNEQFF
D: TRBD2
J: TRBJ2-1
V: TRBV13
size: few

DNA: TGTGCCAGCAGTGAATGGGTTTTGGCGGGATACGAGCAGTACTTC
CDR3: CASSEWVLAGYEQYF
D: NA
J: TRBJ2-7
V: TRBV6-1
size: many